A single T cell receptor (beta chain) is shown here with its context. The target antigen is unknown. Time point reported: pretreatment peripheral blood. The CDR3 is 15 amino acids. CDR1 is SQVTM and CDR2 is ANQGSEA in the germline V gene. Trimming took 3 bases from V and 10 from J; bases not matched to a gene: 12. The method was immunoSEQ multiplex PCR; TCRdb's version includes in-frame clones alone and lacks a portion of them. The top ten clones hold roughly 7% of a sample with tens of thousands of clones, roughly 82% of them seen once. This sample was included in a study of PD-L1 blockade in urothelial cancer. Whole-study context: When patients started atezolizumab in the mid-2010s, it was given at 1,200 mg intravenously every 3 weeks. At 3 weeks (second dose) and 6 weeks after starting treatment, blood was analyzed. Enrolled patients had been treated previously with 0 to 3 chemotherapy regimens.

Regarding the study as a whole: Enhanced expansion of tumor-associated blood clones at 3 weeks characterized durable-benefit patients.

The source was PBMCs, collected around atezolizumab (anti-PD-L1) treatment. The chain is built from TRBV29-1 and TRBJ2-1; the match to TRBD2 covers 10 bases. This sequence was found in a man aged 60 to 69 with urothelial cancer. This CDR3 reads CSVEEERGGPGEQFF. The CDR3 nucleotides read TGCAGCGTTGAGGAAGAGCGGGGGGGCCCGGGGGAGCAGTTCTTC.